This TCR beta chain was sequenced during a study of shared clonotypes between healthy human individuals. The study drew all its donors from Caucasian adults living in Nashville, Tennessee. Study-wide findings and caveats: The low donor count limited represented genetic and exposure-history diversity.

This CDR3 is built from 15 residues. V lost 4 bases and J lost 5; bases outside the gene matches: 7. Germline-derived CDR1 and CDR2 are SGHDN and FVKESK. As for this clone: The antigen remains unidentified.

Input per replicate PCR of unsorted PBMC was 300 ng DNA, corresponding to around 28,000 T cell genomes. Original processing methods: For the immunoSEQ data, sequences were junction-only without quality scores, so filtering differed. The table came from immunoSEQ multiplex PCR; TCRdb's copy has only in-frame clones and leaves some out. That table is the source of V, J and clone size, and D and trimming were worked out from the DNA. The table lists more than 400,000 clones, over 70% of them singletons. This receptor was obtained from a woman in her 40s in good health. Some clones in this sample may be carry-over from other donors' samples. The sequencing input was PBMCs. V usage is TRBV14 and J usage is TRBJ2-5, with 10 positions matching TRBD1. This chain's CDR3 is CASSLYGTGVETQYF. The CDR3 nucleotides read TGTGCCAGCAGCCTGTATGGGACAGGGGTCGAGACCCAGTACTTC.